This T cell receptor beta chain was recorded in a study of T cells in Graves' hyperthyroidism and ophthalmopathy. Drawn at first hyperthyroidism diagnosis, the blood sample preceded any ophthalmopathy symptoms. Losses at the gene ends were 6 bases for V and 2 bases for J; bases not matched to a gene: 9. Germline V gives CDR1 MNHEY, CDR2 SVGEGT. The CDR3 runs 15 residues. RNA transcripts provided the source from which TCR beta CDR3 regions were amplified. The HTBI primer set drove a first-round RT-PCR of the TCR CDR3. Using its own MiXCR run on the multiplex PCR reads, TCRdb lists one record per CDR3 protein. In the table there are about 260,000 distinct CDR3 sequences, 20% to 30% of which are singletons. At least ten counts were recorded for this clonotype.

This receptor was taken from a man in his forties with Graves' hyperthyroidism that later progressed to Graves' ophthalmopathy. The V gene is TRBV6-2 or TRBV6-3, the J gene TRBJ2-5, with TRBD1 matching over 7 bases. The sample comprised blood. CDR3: CASRRPPGQQETQYF. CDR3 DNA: TGTGCCAGCAGACGCCCTCCGGGACAGCAAGAGACCCAGTACTTC.